This TCR beta chain came from a study of cytotoxic CD8 clonotypes in ibrutinib-treated CLL. Study-wide context: With a range of 6 to 36, the median treatment time before response samples were taken was over 9 months. Whole-study results and caveats: Exceeding age-matched healthy donors, baseline clonality also tracked the counts of circulating CD8+ T cells. The public clonotypes identified were infrequent and showed contraction or stability on treatment.

Regarding this clone: The antigen remains undetermined.

Targeted sequencing depth ranged from 1 in 200,000 to 1 in 1 million T cells. Repertoires were generated with immunoSEQ multiplex PCR, while TCRdb's copy carries only in-frame clones and drops some. Counted here are 100,000 to 150,000 clones, roughly 88% occurring once; the ten biggest clones make up roughly 2%. Germline V gene lookup returns CDR1 SGHVS and CDR2 FNYEAQ. The length of the CDR3 is 14 residues. With 4 bases removed from V and 4 bases from J, the gap between germline ends came to 8 bases. This clonotype was obtained from a human donor with chronic lymphocytic leukemia. The sequences come from PBMCs, collected after 24 months of ibrutinib treatment. V and J are TRBV7-6 and TRBJ1-6, with D unresolved. The CDR3 here is CASSSRDYNSPLHF. DNA for the CDR3: TGTGCCAGCAGCTCCCGGGATTATAATTCACCCCTCCACTTT. Full variable domain (missing parts from reference TRBV7-6 and TRBJ1-6): GAGVSQSPRYKVTKRGQDVALRCDPISGHVSLYWYRQALGQGPEFLTYFNYEAQQDKSGLPNDRFSAERPEGSISTLTIQRTEQRDSAMYRCASSSRDYNSPLHFGNGTRLTVT.